This entry concerns a single T cell receptor (beta chain). Each multiple sclerosis control was a treatment-naive patient with relapsing-remitting disease that was either stable or active. An input of about 0.5 to 1 ug of RNA was subjected to reverse transcription using random hexamers. Multiplex PCR with immunoSEQ amplified the TCR beta CDR3 across 54 Vbeta and 13 Jbeta. TCRdb passed the immunoSEQ multiplex PCR reads through MiXCR, listing each CDR3 protein once. The sample has about 300,000 distinct CDR3 sequences, around 85% seen once; the top ten hold around 0.21%. These data are taken from a study of CD8 T cells in Susac syndrome. The CDR3 contains 13 residues. Trimming took 0 bases from V and 6 from J, leaving 9 bases between them. The germline V gene encodes CDR1 SGHVS and CDR2 FNYEAQ.

The V call is TRBV7-6, the J call TRBJ2-7, with D maybe TRBD2 (6 bases). The clonotype comes from a human donor with multiple sclerosis. The sequencing sample was made of CD8+ T cells from PBMCs. The chain's CDR3 is CASSLAGAGEQYF. CDR3 in DNA: TGTGCCAGCAGCTTAGCGGGAGCGGGCGAGCAGTACTTC.